A selection of T cell receptor beta chains follows, all from one sample in a study of blood T cell repertoires in COVID-19. Method: immunoSEQ multiplex PCR; TCRdb's copy keeps in-frame clones and lacks some. The repertoire holds under 250,000 clones, with roughly four fifths as singletons. Sequencing was carried out using peripheral blood. The receptor source for this set is a woman in her seventies with acute or convalescent COVID-19. Both conserved end residues are part of each CDR3. A D gene is named only where the DNA matches it firmly. Where a row states a size, it is once, few, many or the class of an expanded clone; other rows omit it.

j_call	clone_size	v_call	d_call	cdr3_aa	cdr3_nt
TRBJ2-7	NA	TRBV19	NA	CASGRIGQVEQYF	TGTGCCAGTGGAAGGATTGGCCAGGTGGAGCAGTACTTC
TRBJ1-6	NA	TRBV5-1	NA	CASSPIQGTYNSPLHF	TGCGCCAGCAGCCCAATCCAGGGAACCTATAATTCACCCCTCCACTTT
TRBJ1-1	NA	TRBV6-2/TRBV6-3	NA	CASSSGHPAEAFF	TGTGCCAGCAGTTCCGGACACCCGGCCGAAGCTTTCTTT
TRBJ1-2	NA	TRBV19	NA	CASTTIGQLDGYTF	TGTGCCAGTACCACCATCGGACAGCTTGATGGCTACACCTTC
TRBJ2-1	few	TRBV27	TRBD1	CASSRDRQQFF	TGTGCCAGCAGTAGGGACAGACAACAGTTCTTC
TRBJ1-2	once	TRBV5-1	TRBD1	CASSTGQVFDYGYTF	TGCGCCAGCAGCACCGGACAGGTTTTCGACTATGGCTACACCTTC
TRBJ1-2	NA	TRBV6-5	NA	CASSYAGNGYTF	TGTGCCAGCAGTTACGCCGGGAATGGCTACACCTTC
TRBJ1-2	NA	TRBV19	TRBD1	CASISSPGQGYGYTF	TGTGCCAGCATTTCTTCCCCGGGACAGGGCTATGGCTACACCTTC
TRBJ1-4	NA	TRBV7-9	NA	CASSRTANNEKLFF	TGTGCCAGCAGCCGGACAGCCAACAATGAAAAACTGTTTTTT
TRBJ1-6	NA	TRBV6-1	NA	CASSETGWGQRLSPLHF	TGTGCCAGCAGTGAAACGGGATGGGGGCAAAGGTTGTCACCCCTCCACTTT
TRBJ2-3	NA	TRBV4-1	NA	CASSPGGGTDTQYF	TGCGCCAGCAGCCCAGGGGGAGGAACAGATACGCAGTATTTT
TRBJ1-1	NA	TRBV19	NA	CASSIRTDTEAFF	TGTGCCAGTAGTATAAGGACAGACACTGAAGCTTTCTTT
TRBJ2-5	NA	TRBV7-2	TRBD2	CASSLVSGDKETQYF	TGTGCCAGCAGCTTAGTAAGCGGGGATAAGGAGACCCAGTACTTC
TRBJ2-3	NA	TRBV11-2	NA	CASSLNQGNTQYF	TGTGCCAGCAGCTTAAATCAGGGTAATACGCAGTATTTT
TRBJ2-5	once	TRBV11-3	TRBD1	CASSWVSGQGQETQYF	TGTGCCAGCAGCTGGGTATCGGGACAGGGTCAAGAGACCCAGTACTTC
TRBJ1-4	NA	TRBV30	TRBD1	CAWRDRERANEKLFF	TGTGCCTGGAGGGACAGGGAGAGGGCAAATGAAAAACTGTTTTTT
TRBJ2-4	few	TRBV7-2	TRBD1	CASSLAGTGMSIQYF	TGTGCCAGCAGCTTAGCGGGGACAGGGATGTCCATTCAGTACTTC
TRBJ1-6	NA	TRBV5-5	TRBD1	CASSLGGGRNSPLHF	TGTGCCAGCAGCTTGGGAGGGGGCCGTAATTCACCCCTCCACTTT
TRBJ2-6	NA	TRBV2	NA	CASSGTRIWGSGANVLTF	TGTGCCAGCAGTGGGACAAGAATTTGGGGCTCTGGGGCCAACGTCCTGACTTTC
TRBJ1-3	once	TRBV5-4	TRBD1	CASSLDRVSGNTIYF	TGTGCCAGCAGTTTGGACAGGGTCTCTGGAAACACCATATATTTT
TRBJ2-3	few	TRBV2	TRBD2	CASSQTSGDTDTQYF	TGTGCCAGCAGCCAGACTAGCGGGGACACAGATACGCAGTATTTT
TRBJ1-1	NA	TRBV11-3	TRBD1	CASSRQGPNTEAFF	TGTGCCAGCAGCCGACAGGGACCGAACACTGAAGCTTTCTTT
TRBJ2-2	NA	TRBV27	NA	CASSLNTGELFF	TGTGCCAGCAGTCTCAACACCGGGGAGCTGTTTTTT
TRBJ1-5	NA	TRBV2	NA	CASSEGYPFLNQPQHF	TGTGCCAGCAGTGAAGGTTATCCTTTCCTCAATCAGCCCCAGCATTTT
TRBJ1-4	NA	TRBV30	NA	CAWSPLMRNEKLFF	TGTGCCTGGAGTCCACTTATGAGGAATGAAAAACTGTTTTTT
TRBJ1-5	few	TRBV28	TRBD1	CASNPRGQPQHF	TGTGCCAGCAACCCCAGGGGGCAGCCCCAGCATTTT
TRBJ1-5	few	TRBV19	NA	CASSPRRGGYQPQHF	TGTGCCAGTAGTCCCAGAAGGGGCGGATATCAGCCCCAGCATTTT
TRBJ2-3	NA	TRBV5-4	NA	CASSSRGLGTQYF	TGTGCCAGCAGCTCCCGGGGTCTTGGTACGCAGTATTTT
TRBJ1-5	NA	TRBV5-6	NA	CASSLFRGDQPQHF	TGTGCCAGCAGCTTGTTCAGGGGAGATCAGCCCCAGCATTTT
TRBJ2-2	NA	TRBV19	NA	CASSREGANTGELFF	TGTGCCAGTAGTCGGGAGGGGGCAAACACCGGGGAGCTGTTTTTT
TRBJ1-2	NA	TRBV14	TRBD1	CASSPRQGDGYTF	TGTGCCAGCAGCCCAAGACAGGGGGACGGCTACACCTTC
TRBJ2-3	NA	TRBV6-2/TRBV6-3	NA	CASSYGHRTGNTQYF	TGTGCCAGCAGTTACGGGCATCGAACGGGGAATACGCAGTATTTT
TRBJ2-1	NA	TRBV7-8	NA	CASSFRANWGDEQFF	TGTGCCAGCAGCTTCCGGGCCAATTGGGGCGATGAGCAGTTCTTC
TRBJ2-5	once	TRBV27	NA	CASSSAQGGETQYF	TGTGCCAGCAGTTCCGCCCAGGGAGGCGAGACCCAGTACTTC
TRBJ1-2	NA	TRBV4-2	TRBD1	CASSQEATAGTGKYGYTF	TGTGCCAGCAGCCAAGAAGCCACCGCTGGGACAGGGAAGTATGGCTACACCTTC
TRBJ1-6	NA	TRBV29-1	NA	CSVKFSESYNSPLHF	TGCAGCGTTAAATTCTCAGAATCCTATAATTCACCCCTCCACTTT
TRBJ1-1	NA	TRBV29-1	NA	CSVARGGMNTEAFF	TGCAGCGTTGCGCGCGGTGGCATGAACACTGAAGCTTTCTTT
TRBJ2-7	NA	TRBV12-3/TRBV12-4	NA	CASSGLASFEQYF	TGTGCCAGCAGCGGTCTAGCGTCGTTTGAGCAGTACTTC
TRBJ2-2	NA	TRBV28	NA	CASSLSDYTGELFF	TGTGCCAGCAGTTTATCCGACTACACCGGGGAGCTGTTTTTT
TRBJ1-6	NA	TRBV7-2	NA	CASSLDSGANSPLHF	TGTGCCAGCAGCTTAGACTCAGGGGCTAATTCACCCCTCCACTTT
TRBJ1-4	once	TRBV4-2	TRBD1	CASSFDRADEKLFF	TGTGCCAGCAGTTTCGACAGGGCAGATGAAAAACTGTTTTTT
TRBJ1-2	NA	TRBV9	NA	CASSPSPEYYGYTF	TGTGCCAGCAGCCCGTCACCCGAGTACTATGGCTACACCTTC
TRBJ1-2	NA	TRBV7-8	NA	CASSQYGQGYTF	TGTGCCAGCAGCCAATACGGACAGGGCTACACCTTC
TRBJ2-3	NA	TRBV27	TRBD2	CASSSRLAGGNELTDTQYF	TGTGCCAGCAGTTCCAGACTAGCGGGGGGAAATGAATTGACAGATACGCAGTATTTT
TRBJ2-3	NA	TRBV5-1	TRBD2	CASSSAGTSGADTQYF	TGCGCCAGCAGCTCCGCAGGGACTAGCGGGGCAGATACGCAGTATTTT
TRBJ1-4	NA	TRBV19	NA	CASSIRAGTNEKLFF	TGTGCCAGTAGTATTCGCGCAGGGACTAATGAAAAACTGTTTTTT
TRBJ1-6	NA	TRBV3-1/TRBV3-2	TRBD1	CASTSGGTGVFTLHF	TGTGCCAGCACTAGCGGAGGGACAGGGGTATTCACCCTCCACTTT
TRBJ2-3	NA	TRBV10-1	NA	CASSDPGHGVRGTDTQYF	TGCGCCAGCAGTGACCCGGGACACGGGGTAAGGGGCACAGATACGCAGTATTTT
TRBJ1-1	few	TRBV2	NA	CASSDFALEAFF	TGTGCCAGCAGTGATTTTGCACTTGAAGCTTTCTTT
TRBJ1-2	few	TRBV3-1/TRBV3-2	NA	CASTSYGGGGYTF	TGTGCCAGCACCTCCTACGGGGGAGGTGGCTACACCTTC
TRBJ1-1	NA	TRBV27	NA	CASSRNRGLEAFF	TGTGCCAGCAGTCGAAATCGGGGGTTAGAAGCTTTCTTT
TRBJ2-7	few	TRBV7-8	TRBD2	CASTPSGGAIHEQYF	TGTGCCAGCACGCCTAGCGGGGGGGCCATCCACGAGCAGTACTTC
TRBJ2-7	NA	TRBV4-2	TRBD2	CASSLGTSGGRSYEQYF	TGTGCCAGCAGCCTTGGGACTAGCGGGGGCCGCTCCTACGAGCAGTACTTC
TRBJ2-2	NA	TRBV5-1	NA	CASSLSAGRSGELFF	TGCGCCAGCAGCTTGAGTGCAGGGCGGTCCGGGGAGCTGTTTTTT